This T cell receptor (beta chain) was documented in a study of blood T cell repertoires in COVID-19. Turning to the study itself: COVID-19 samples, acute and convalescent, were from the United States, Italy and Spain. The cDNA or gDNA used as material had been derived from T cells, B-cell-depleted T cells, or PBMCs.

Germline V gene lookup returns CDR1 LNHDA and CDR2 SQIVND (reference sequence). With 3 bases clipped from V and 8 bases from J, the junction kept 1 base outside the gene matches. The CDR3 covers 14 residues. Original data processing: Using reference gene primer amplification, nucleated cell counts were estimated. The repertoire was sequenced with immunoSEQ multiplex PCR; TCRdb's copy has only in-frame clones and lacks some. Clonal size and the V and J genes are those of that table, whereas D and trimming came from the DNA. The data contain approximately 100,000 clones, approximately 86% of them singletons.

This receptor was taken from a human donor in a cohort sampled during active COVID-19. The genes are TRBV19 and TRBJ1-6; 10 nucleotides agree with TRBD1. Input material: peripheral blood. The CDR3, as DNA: TGTGCCAGTAGTATCGGGACAGGGGATTCACCCCTCCACTTT. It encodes CASSIGTGDSPLHF.